The 30 T cell receptor beta chains below were found in one sample sequenced in a study of T cell responses to AZD1222 COVID-19 vaccine. TCRdb's copy holds only in-frame clones and misses some; the assay was immunoSEQ multiplex PCR. The data hold 200,000 to 250,000 clones, with less than 95% observed a single time. The starting material was peripheral blood, obtained 28 days after the second dose of the MenACWY control vaccine. Receptor source: an adult who received the MenACWY meningococcal vaccine as a control.

J is TRBJ2-4 and V is TRBV19, with D perhaps matching TRBD1 or TRBD2 (6 bases each). CDR3 length equals 16 residues. V lost 5 bases to trimming and J lost 2 bases, with 16 bases between them. From germline, CDR1 is LNHDA and CDR2 SQIVND (reference sequence). Written as DNA, the CDR3 is TGTGCCAGTAGTGGGCGGGACAAAGGGACCAAAAACATTCAGTACTTC. This translates into CASSGRDKGTKNIQYF.

The chain couples TRBV6-5 to TRBJ1-6, with 11 nucleotides matching TRBD1. CDR1 and CDR2 (germline): MNHEY, SVGAGI. V lost 6 bases to trimming and J lost 6 bases; unmatched junction nucleotides: 4. The CDR3 consists of 15 residues. The CDR3 spells CASSGQGAFNSPLHF. The DNA for the CDR3 is TGTGCCAGCAGCGGACAGGGGGCGTTTAATTCACCCCTCCACTTT.

The CDR3 protein is CAISSDRGIDEQYF. The DNA for the CDR3 is TGTGCCATCAGTTCGGACAGGGGGATCGACGAGCAGTACTTC. The V and J genes are TRBV10-3 and TRBJ2-7, with 10 bases matching TRBD1. The CDR3 consists of 14 residues. Trimming cost V 5 bases and J 5 bases; bases outside gene matches: 6. Germline V lookup: CDR1 ENHRY, CDR2 SYGVKD.

The chain is built from TRBV3-1 (or the pseudogene TRBV3-2) and TRBJ1-2; 10 bases match TRBD1. V was pared by 5 bases and J by 8 bases, with 5 bases of the junction left unmatched. CDR1 and CDR2 from the germline V gene are LGHDT and YNNKEL (reference sequence). The CDR3 extends over 13 amino acids. CDR3 in amino acids: CASSADRGQGYTF. DNA for the CDR3: TGTGCCAGCAGCGCAGACAGGGGGCAGGGCTACACCTTC.

The genes are TRBV30 and TRBJ1-1; 7 nucleotides agree with TRBD1. V shed 3 bases, J shed 4 bases, and the junction held 14 bases outside the gene matches. Germline loops: CDR1 GTSNPN, CDR2 SVGIG (reference sequence). This CDR3 contains 16 residues. CDR3 nucleotide sequence: TGTGCCTGGAGCGCAAACAACAGGGGCTCAGGCACTGAAGCTTTCTTT. It codes for CAWSANNRGSGTEAFF.

The chain combines TRBV6-5 with TRBJ2-7; D possibly corresponds to TRBD2 (5 bases). The V end lost 6 bases, the J end lost 5 bases, and 11 bases lay between the germline ends. Germline CDR1 is MNHEY and CDR2 is SVGAGI. CDR3 length: 12 residues. CDR3 sequence: CASSLTRDEQYF. The CDR3 DNA reads TGTGCCAGCAGCCTGACGAGGGACGAGCAGTACTTC.

The V gene is TRBV2, the J gene TRBJ2-5, with a tentative D call TRBD1 (5 bases). CDR3 length: 17 amino acids. V lost 5 bases to trimming and J lost 4 bases, with 23 bases between them. Per germline, CDR1 SNHLY and CDR2 FYNNEI. In DNA form, the CDR3 reads TGTGCCAGCAGTCCCAGCAGGGCCCCTCGTTTGGTAGAGACCCAGTACTTC. Its protein is CASSPSRAPRLVETQYF. Supplemented by reference TRBV2 and TRBJ2-5, the full variable domain reads EPEVTQTPSHQVTQMGQEVILRCVPISNHLYFYWYRQILGQKVEFLVSFYNNEISEKSEIFDDQFSVERPDGSNFTLKIRSTKLEDSAMYFCASSPSRAPRLVETQYFGPGTRLLVL.

This chain links TRBV19 with TRBJ2-2; TRBD1 aligns across 11 bases. The CDR3 contains 15 residues. The trim removed 6 bases at V and 6 bases at J, leaving 6 bases unmatched. The germline CDR1 and CDR2 sequences are LNHDA and SQIVND (reference sequence). The CDR3 bases are TGTGCCAGTAGACAACCGGGACAGGGGGCCGGGGAGCTGTTTTTT. As protein: CASRQPGQGAGELFF.

The chain has TRBV24-1 and TRBJ2-2; a possible D gene is TRBD1 (5 bases). Trimming removed 5 bases from V and 4 bases from J, with 22 bases in between. The CDR3 sequence is 18 residues long. CDR1 KGHDR and CDR2 SFDVKD come from the germline V gene. DNA of the CDR3: TGTGCCACCAGTGGGGGCCCGACGGACAACTCGGGCACCGGGGAGCTGTTTTTT. This translates into CATSGGPTDNSGTGELFF.

The J gene is TRBJ1-4, the V gene TRBV30; TRBD1 agrees at 9 bases. This CDR3 region has 13 residues. Looked up from germline, CDR1 is GTSNPN and CDR2 is SVGIG (reference sequence). V was clipped by 5 bases and J by 2 bases; unmatched bases: 0. CDR3 loop: CAWGQGTNEKLFF. CDR3 nucleotide sequence: TGTGCCTGGGGACAGGGGACTAATGAAAAACTGTTTTTT. Together with reference TRBV30 and TRBJ1-4, the CDR3 gives the full variable domain: SQTIHQWPATLVQPVGSPLSLECTVEGTSNPNLYWYRQAAGRGLQLLFYSVGIGQISSEVPQNLSASRPQDRQFILSSKKLLLSDSGFYLCAWGQGTNEKLFFGSGTQLSVL.

The rearrangement links TRBV6-5 to TRBJ1-6, with D maybe TRBD1 (5 bases). There are 16 residues in the CDR3. Germline V gene sequence: CDR1 MNHEY, CDR2 SVGAGI. The V end lost 0 bases, the J end lost 10 bases, and 16 bases lay between the germline ends. The CDR3 bases are TGTGCCAGCAGTTACTCATGGAGACAGAGGGAGTCACCCCTCCACTTT. This translates into CASSYSWRQRESPLHF.

This clone has just one count. This sequence joins TRBV5-1 and TRBJ1-2; 7 bases fit TRBD1. With V trimmed by 4 bases and J by 4 bases, 7 bases remained unmatched. CDR1 SGHRS and CDR2 YFSETQ come from the germline V gene. CDR3 length: 14 amino acids. The CDR3 DNA sequence: TGCGCCAGCAGCGCCCCGGGACAGCTCTATGGCTACACCTTC. It codes for CASSAPGQLYGYTF.

This clone occurred once. This rearrangement joins TRBV9 to TRBJ2-5, with TRBD2 as a possible D gene (5 bases). The V end was cut by 0 bases, the J end by 2 bases, with 20 bases between. CDR1 SGDLS and CDR2 YYNGEE come from the germline V gene. The CDR3 is 18 amino acids. CDR3 nucleotides: TGTGCCAGCAGCGTAGAGGAGGTGCTGGGTAGCGCACAAGAGACCCAGTACTTC. As protein: CASSVEEVLGSAQETQYF.

The chain combines TRBV30 with TRBJ2-7; D tentatively fits TRBD1 or TRBD2 (5 bases each). The CDR3 runs to 10 residues. Germline V gives CDR1 GTSNPN, CDR2 SVGIG (reference sequence). The germline V and J ends were trimmed by 5 bases and 7 bases, with 9 bases remaining between them. This chain's CDR3 is CAWEGPEQYF. In nucleotides, the CDR3 is TGTGCCTGGGAGGGACCTGAGCAGTACTTC.

This clone was seen just once. The genes are TRBV6-5 and TRBJ2-7; 7 nucleotides agree with TRBD1. The V and J ends lost 3 bases and 7 bases, in that order; junction bases with no gene match: 9. Germline V CDR1 and CDR2: MNHEY, SVGAGI. The CDR3 spans 14 residues. CDR3 in amino acids: CASSYTPRQGEQYF. CDR3 nucleotides: TGTGCCAGCAGTTATACTCCGCGACAGGGTGAGCAGTACTTC.

The chain recombines TRBV7-2 with TRBJ1-1; D gene ambiguous. This CDR3 region has 15 residues. V was pared by 5 bases and J by 0 bases, with 13 bases between. Germline lookup yields CDR1 SGHTA and CDR2 FQGNSA. Here the CDR3 reads CASSPLSGMNTEAFF. CDR3 bases: TGTGCCAGCAGCCCGCTGTCGGGGATGAACACTGAAGCTTTCTTT.

This sequence joins TRBV19 and TRBJ1-3; 8 nucleotides align to TRBD1. CDR1 LNHDA and CDR2 SQIVND come from the germline V gene (reference sequence). V lost 4 bases, J lost 2 bases, and 7 bases stayed unmatched. This CDR3 spans 16 amino acids. The CDR3 protein is CASSTQGAGPGNTIYF. The CDR3 DNA sequence: TGTGCCAGTAGTACGCAGGGGGCCGGTCCTGGAAACACCATATATTTT.

The chain employs TRBV5-6 and TRBJ2-5; D is perhaps TRBD1 (6 bases). This CDR3 region has 14 residues. Trimming stripped 4 bases from V and 3 bases from J, with 13 bases between. In germline, CDR1 is SGHDT, CDR2 YYEEEE. The CDR3 DNA reads as TGTGCCAGCAGCCGGGACACCCTGGAAGAGACCCAGTACTTC. Protein product: CASSRDTLEETQYF.

This chain links TRBV5-1 with TRBJ2-7; possibly TRBD1 for D (5 bases). There are 13 residues in the CDR3. V was pared by 0 bases and J by 5 bases, with 9 bases between. Looked up from germline, CDR1 is SGHRS and CDR2 is YFSETQ. CDR3 loop: CASSLGAGNEQYF. The CDR3 nucleotides are TGCGCCAGCAGCTTGGGGGCAGGGAACGAGCAGTACTTC. Together with reference TRBV5-1 and TRBJ2-7, the CDR3 gives the full variable domain: KAGVTQTPRYLIKTRGQQVTLSCSPISGHRSVSWYQQTPGQGLQFLFEYFSETQRNKGNFPGRFSGRQFSNSRSEMNVSTLELGDSALYLCASSLGAGNEQYFGPGTRLTVT.

This clone was detected once. CDR3 bases: TGTGCCAGCTTCCGGGACAGGGAGGCAGGTGAGCAGTTCTTC. Its translation: CASFRDREAGEQFF. The chain has TRBV18 and TRBJ2-1, with TRBD1 matching over 9 bases. The V gene end was trimmed by 7 bases and the J gene end by 9 bases; junction bases not matched to a gene: 10. The CDR3 runs to 14 residues. Germline CDR1 reads KGHSH; CDR2 reads LQKENI. The variable domain in full, with the rest retrieved from reference TRBV18 and TRBJ2-1, is NAGVMQNPRHLVRRRGQEARLRCSPMKGHSHVYWYRQLPEEGLKFMVYLQKENIIDESGMPKERFSAEFPKEGPSILRIQQVVRGDSAAYFCASFRDREAGEQFFGPGTRLTVL.

This clone was recorded once. The genes are TRBV7-8 and TRBJ1-1; no clear D. With 3 bases removed from V and 7 bases from J, the gap between germline ends came to 6 bases. Looked up from germline, CDR1 is SGHVS and CDR2 is FQNEAQ. The CDR3 length is 11 residues. In DNA form, the CDR3 reads TGTGCCAGCAGCTTTTACGGTGAAGCTTTCTTT. It specifies CASSFYGEAFF.

The rearrangement links TRBV5-1 to TRBJ2-2; D remains ambiguous. Germline V gene data show CDR1 as SGHRS and CDR2 as YFSETQ. The CDR3 runs to 13 residues. V was pared by 2 bases and J by 5 bases, with 7 bases between. CDR3 bases: TGCGCCAGCAGCTTCCTAGGGACCGGGGAGCTGTTTTTT. Amino acids: CASSFLGTGELFF.

The chain couples TRBV4-1 to TRBJ1-2; TRBD1 matches 7 bases. Per the germline V gene, CDR1 is MGHRA and CDR2 is YSYEKL. V lost 2 bases, J lost 5 bases, and 11 bases stayed unmatched. The CDR3 is made up of 16 amino acids. The chain's CDR3 is CASSQQAPAGGYGYTF. The CDR3 DNA is TGCGCCAGCAGCCAACAGGCCCCGGCAGGGGGTTATGGCTACACCTTC.

The J gene is TRBJ1-3, the V gene TRBV10-3; D might be TRBD1 (5 bases). CDR3 length equals 15 residues. CDR1 is ENHRY and CDR2 is SYGVKD in the germline V gene. V dropped 10 bases and J dropped 0 bases, with 16 bases sitting between them. The CDR3 DNA is TGTGCCACGTCTCCGACAGCTAGCTCTGGAAACACCATATATTTT. Translating gives CATSPTASSGNTIYF.

The chain couples TRBV7-9 to TRBJ2-7, with 8 positions matching TRBD1. V trimming: 1 base; J trimming: 6 bases; junction bases outside the gene matches: 11. This CDR3 is 16 amino acids long. CDR1 is SEHNR and CDR2 is FQNEAQ in the germline V gene (reference sequence). CDR3 nucleotides: TGTGCCAGCAGCTTAGTTCCGGACAGGGCTTTTTTCGAGCAGTACTTC. It codes for CASSLVPDRAFFEQYF. The whole variable domain, remainder taken from reference TRBV7-9 and TRBJ2-7, is DTGVSQNPRHKITKRGQNVTFRCDPISEHNRLYWYRQTLGQGPEFLTYFQNEAQLEKSRLLSDRFSAERPKGSFSTLEIQRTEQGDSAMYLCASSLVPDRAFFEQYFGPGTRLTVT.

J is TRBJ2-1 and V is TRBV27; the D gene is possibly TRBD1 (6 bases). Trimming removed 5 bases from V and 7 bases from J, with 9 bases in between. CDR1 and CDR2 from the germline V gene are MNHEY and SMNVEV (reference sequence). The CDR3 runs 12 residues. The CDR3 loop is CASSPGVNEQFF. For the CDR3, the DNA is TGTGCCAGCAGTCCAGGGGTTAATGAGCAGTTCTTC.

The V gene is TRBV5-6, the J gene TRBJ2-7; maybe TRBD2 (7 bases). CDR3 length: 15 residues. The V and J ends lost 1 base and 4 bases respectively, with 15 bases between them. From germline, CDR1 is SGHDT and CDR2 YYEEEE. The DNA for the CDR3 is TGTGCCAGCAGCTTGAGTGGGAGGGGGAGGTACGAGCAGTACTTC. Its translation: CASSLSGRGRYEQYF. The variable domain in full, with the rest retrieved from reference TRBV5-6 and TRBJ2-7, is DAGVTQSPTHLIKTRGQQVTLRCSPKSGHDTVSWYQQALGQGPQFIFQYYEEEERQRGNFPDRFSGHQFPNYSSELNVNALLLGDSALYLCASSLSGRGRYEQYFGPGTRLTVT.

V gene TRBV14 combines with J gene TRBJ2-7; TRBD2 matches at 14 bases. The CDR3 extends over 20 amino acids. Germline V gene sequence: CDR1 SGHDN, CDR2 FVKESK. V shed 2 bases, J shed 5 bases, and the junction held 17 bases outside the gene matches. This chain's CDR3 is CASSQFGTGGLAGVFNEQYF. The CDR3 DNA is TGTGCCAGCAGCCAATTCGGGACAGGGGGACTAGCGGGAGTATTCAACGAGCAGTACTTC.

V and J are TRBV2 and TRBJ2-2; TRBD1 is a possible D gene (5 bases). The CDR3 consists of 16 residues. V was pared by 3 bases and J by 8 bases, with 19 bases between. CDR1 and CDR2 from the germline V gene are SNHLY and FYNNEI. DNA of the CDR3: TGTGCCAGCAGTGATCTTCAGGGTTCGGCCCTAGGGGAGCTGTTTTTT. Amino acids: CASSDLQGSALGELFF.

This chain links TRBV19 with TRBJ2-3, with 8 bases matching TRBD2. CDR3 length: 17 amino acids. Germline V gene lookup returns CDR1 LNHDA and CDR2 SQIVND (reference sequence). The trim removed 0 bases at V and 5 bases at J, leaving 10 bases unmatched. The CDR3 protein is CASSIDSFGGALDTQYF. The CDR3 region has the DNA TGTGCCAGTAGTATAGATTCCTTCGGGGGGGCCTTAGATACGCAGTATTTT.